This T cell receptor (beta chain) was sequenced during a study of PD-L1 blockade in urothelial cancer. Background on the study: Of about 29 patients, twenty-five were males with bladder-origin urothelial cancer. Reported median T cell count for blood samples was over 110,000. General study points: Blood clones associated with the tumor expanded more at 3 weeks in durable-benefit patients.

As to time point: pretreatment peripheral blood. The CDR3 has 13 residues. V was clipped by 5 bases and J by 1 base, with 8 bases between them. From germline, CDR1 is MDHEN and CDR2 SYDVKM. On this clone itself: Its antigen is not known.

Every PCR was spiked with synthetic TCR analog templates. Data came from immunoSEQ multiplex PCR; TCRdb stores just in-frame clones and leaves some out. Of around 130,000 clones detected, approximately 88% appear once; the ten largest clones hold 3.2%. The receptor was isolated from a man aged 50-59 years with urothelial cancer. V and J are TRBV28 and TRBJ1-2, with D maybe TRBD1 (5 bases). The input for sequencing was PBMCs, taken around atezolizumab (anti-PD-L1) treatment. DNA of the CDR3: TGTGCCAGCAGTGCCGGGGGTAACTATGGCTACACCTTC. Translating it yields CASSAGGNYGYTF.